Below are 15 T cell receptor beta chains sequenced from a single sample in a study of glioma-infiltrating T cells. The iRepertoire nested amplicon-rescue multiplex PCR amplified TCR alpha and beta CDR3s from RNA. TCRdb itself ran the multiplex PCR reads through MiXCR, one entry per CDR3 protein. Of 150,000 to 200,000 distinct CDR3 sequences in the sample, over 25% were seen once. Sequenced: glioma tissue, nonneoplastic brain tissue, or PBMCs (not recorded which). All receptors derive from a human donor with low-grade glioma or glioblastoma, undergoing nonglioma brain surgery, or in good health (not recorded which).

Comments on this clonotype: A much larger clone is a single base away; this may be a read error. This CDR3 is CASSFNPLAGSYNEQFF. The CDR3 DNA sequence: TGTGCCAGCTCATTCAACCCCCTAGCGGGAAGTTACAATGAGCAGTTCTTC. This chain joins TRBV18 and TRBJ2-1, with 9 bases aligning to TRBD2. The CDR3 is 17 amino acids. CDR1 and CDR2 (germline): KGHSH, LQKENI. The V gene end was trimmed by 5 bases and the J gene end by 4 bases; junction bases not matched to a gene: 12.

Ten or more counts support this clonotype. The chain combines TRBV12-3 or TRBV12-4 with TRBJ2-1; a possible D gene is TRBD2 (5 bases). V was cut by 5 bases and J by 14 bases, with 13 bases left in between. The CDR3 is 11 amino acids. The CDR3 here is CASSIRDSEFF. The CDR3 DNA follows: TGTGCCAGCAGTATACGGGATTCGGAGTTCTTC.

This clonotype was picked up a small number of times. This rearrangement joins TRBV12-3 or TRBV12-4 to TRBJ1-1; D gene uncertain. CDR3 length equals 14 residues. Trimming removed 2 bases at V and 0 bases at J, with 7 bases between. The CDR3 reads CASSLQTMNTEAFF. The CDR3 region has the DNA TGTGCCAGCAGTTTACAGACCATGAACACTGAAGCTTTCTTT.

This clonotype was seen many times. The CDR3 DNA sequence: TGTGCCAGCAGAAACGTCCCCCCGCTCTATGGCTACACCTTC. Translating gives CASRNVPPLYGYTF. The chain has TRBV6-2 or TRBV6-3 and TRBJ1-2; D unclear. Germline CDR1 and CDR2: MNHEY and SVGEGT. V dropped 6 bases and J dropped 4 bases, with 15 bases sitting between them. This CDR3 spans 14 amino acids.

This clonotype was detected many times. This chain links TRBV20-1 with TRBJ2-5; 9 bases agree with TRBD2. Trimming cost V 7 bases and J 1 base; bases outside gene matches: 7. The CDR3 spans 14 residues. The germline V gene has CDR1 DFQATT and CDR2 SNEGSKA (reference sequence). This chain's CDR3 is CSVGSGSFQETQYF. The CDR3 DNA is TGCAGTGTTGGTAGCGGGAGTTTCCAAGAGACCCAGTACTTC.

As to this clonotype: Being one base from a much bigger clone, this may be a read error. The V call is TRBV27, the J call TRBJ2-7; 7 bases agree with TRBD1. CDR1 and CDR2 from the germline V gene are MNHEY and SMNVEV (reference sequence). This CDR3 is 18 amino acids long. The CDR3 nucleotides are TGTGCCACCAGTGATCCCACCGACGACAGGGCCCCATCCTACGAGCAGTACTTC. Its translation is CATSDPTDDRAPSYEQYF.

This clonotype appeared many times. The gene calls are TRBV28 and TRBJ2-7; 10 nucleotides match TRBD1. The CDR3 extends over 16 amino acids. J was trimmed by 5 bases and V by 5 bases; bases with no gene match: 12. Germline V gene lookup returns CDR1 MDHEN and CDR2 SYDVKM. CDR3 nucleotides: TGTGCCAGCAGTCTGATTACCCCGGGACAGGGGAACGAGCAGTACTTC. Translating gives CASSLITPGQGNEQYF.

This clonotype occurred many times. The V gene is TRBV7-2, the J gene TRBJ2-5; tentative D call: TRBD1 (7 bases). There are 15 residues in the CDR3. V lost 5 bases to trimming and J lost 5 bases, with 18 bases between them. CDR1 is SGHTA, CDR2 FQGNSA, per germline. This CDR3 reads CASSIHRGGSETQYF. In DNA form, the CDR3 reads TGTGCCAGCAGCATACACAGGGGAGGTTCGGAGACCCAGTACTTC.

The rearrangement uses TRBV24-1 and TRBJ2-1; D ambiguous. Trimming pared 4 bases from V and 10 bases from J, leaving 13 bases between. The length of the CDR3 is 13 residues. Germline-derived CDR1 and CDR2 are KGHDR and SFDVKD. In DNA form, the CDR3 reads TGTGCCACCAGTGACTCCGGGCGCTACGAGCAGTTCTTC. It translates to CATSDSGRYEQFF.

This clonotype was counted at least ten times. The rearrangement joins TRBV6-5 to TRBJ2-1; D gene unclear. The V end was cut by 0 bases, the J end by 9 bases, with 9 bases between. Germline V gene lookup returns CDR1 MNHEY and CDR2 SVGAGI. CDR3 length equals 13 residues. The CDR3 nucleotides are TGTGCCAGCAGTTACTCACCTGACACTGAGCAGTTCTTC. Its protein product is CASSYSPDTEQFF.

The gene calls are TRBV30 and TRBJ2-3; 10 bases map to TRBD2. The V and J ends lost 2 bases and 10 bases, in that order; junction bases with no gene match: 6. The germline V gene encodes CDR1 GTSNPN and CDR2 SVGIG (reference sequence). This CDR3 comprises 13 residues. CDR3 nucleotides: TGTGCCTGGAGTCCTAGCGGGAGTCCGGCGCAGTATTTT. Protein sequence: CAWSPSGSPAQYF.

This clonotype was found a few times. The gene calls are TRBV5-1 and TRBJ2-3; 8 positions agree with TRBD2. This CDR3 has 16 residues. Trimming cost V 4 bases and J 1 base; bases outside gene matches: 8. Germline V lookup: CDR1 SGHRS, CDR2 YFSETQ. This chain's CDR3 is CASSIPLADRTDTQYF. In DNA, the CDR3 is TGCGCCAGCAGCATTCCACTAGCGGACCGCACAGATACGCAGTATTTT.

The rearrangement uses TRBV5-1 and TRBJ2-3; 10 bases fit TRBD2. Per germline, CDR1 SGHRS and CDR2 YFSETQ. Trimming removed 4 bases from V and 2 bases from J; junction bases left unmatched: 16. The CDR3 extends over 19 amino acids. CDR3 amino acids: CASSTGLAVGLDHTDTQYF. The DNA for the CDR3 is TGCGCCAGCAGCACCGGACTAGCGGTAGGGCTCGATCACACAGATACGCAGTATTTT.

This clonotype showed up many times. CDR3 sequence reads: CASRPRDRGLRTEAFF. Here the CDR3 DNA reads TGTGCCAGCAGACCCCGGGACAGGGGGCTACGCACTGAAGCTTTCTTT. This chain connects TRBV6-2 or TRBV6-3 to TRBJ1-1; TRBD1 matches 12 bases. V gave up 6 bases and J gave up 4 bases; unmatched junction bases: 9. CDR1 is MNHEY, CDR2 SVGEGT, per germline. This CDR3 contains 16 residues.

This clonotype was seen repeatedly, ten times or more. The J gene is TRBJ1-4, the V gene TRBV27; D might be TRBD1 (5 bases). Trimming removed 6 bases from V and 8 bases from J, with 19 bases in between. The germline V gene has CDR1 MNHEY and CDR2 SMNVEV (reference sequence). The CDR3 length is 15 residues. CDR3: CASRGGMGLYEKLFF. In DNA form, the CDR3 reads TGTGCCAGCAGGGGGGGGATGGGGCTTTACGAAAAACTGTTTTTT. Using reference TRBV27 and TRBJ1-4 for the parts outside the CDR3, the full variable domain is EAQVTQNPRYLITVTGKKLTVTCSQNMNHEYMSWYRQDPGLGLRQIYYSMNVEVTDKGDVPEGYKVSRKEKRNFPLILESPSPNQTSLYFCASRGGMGLYEKLFFGSGTQLSVL.